These 29 T cell receptor beta chains originate from one sample sequenced in a study of T cell responses to AZD1222 COVID-19 vaccine. Assay: immunoSEQ multiplex PCR; the TCRdb copy retains only in-frame clones and omits some. The table shows 130,000 to 150,000 clones, with around 84% occurring only once. Material: peripheral blood, obtained 28 days after the second AZD1222 dose. The receptor source for this set is an adult who received the AZD1222 COVID-19 vaccine.

This clone has only one observation. The V call is TRBV7-8, the J call TRBJ1-2; maybe TRBD1 (6 bases). The CDR3 spans 15 residues. Germline V gene lookup returns CDR1 SGHVS and CDR2 FQNEAQ. Trimming left V 5 bases short and J 4 bases short, with 17 bases between. CDR3 amino acids: CASSLTFGGLYGYTF. The CDR3 DNA follows: TGTGCCAGCAGCCTAACGTTTGGGGGCCTCTATGGCTACACCTTC.

The chain links TRBV19 to TRBJ1-2, with TRBD1 as a possible D gene (5 bases). The CDR3 sequence is 14 residues long. Germline V gene data show CDR1 as LNHDA and CDR2 as SQIVND (reference sequence). Trimming stripped 5 bases from V and 5 bases from J, with 15 bases between. The CDR3 loop reads CASSRLRAGYGYTF. The CDR3 DNA reads as TGTGCCAGTAGTCGTCTCAGGGCGGGGTATGGCTACACCTTC.

This clone was found once. This chain links TRBV5-1 with TRBJ2-5, with a tentative D call TRBD2 (7 bases). Trimming cost V 6 bases and J 4 bases, with 22 bases left between them. Germline CDR1 is SGHRS and CDR2 is YFSETQ. CDR3 size: 16 residues. CDR3 sequence (DNA): TGCGCCAGCAACCCCTCGGGGGCGGGGGTCTCAGAGACCCAGTACTTC. Encoded protein: CASNPSGAGVSETQYF. Filled out from reference TRBV5-1 and TRBJ2-5, the complete variable domain reads KAGVTQTPRYLIKTRGQQVTLSCSPISGHRSVSWYQQTPGQGLQFLFEYFSETQRNKGNFPGRFSGRQFSNSRSEMNVSTLELGDSALYLCASNPSGAGVSETQYFGPGTRLLVL.

The chain has TRBV28 and TRBJ1-2; 9 positions agree with TRBD1. The ends lost 6 bases at V and 13 bases at J; junction bases unmatched: 15. CDR1 and CDR2 (germline): MDHEN, SYDVKM. CDR3 size: 14 residues. CDR3 nucleotide sequence: TGTGCCAGCAGCGCGGGACAGGGCCATCCAGGGGGCACCTTC. Translated, it gives CASSAGQGHPGGTF.

This sequence joins TRBV11-2 and TRBJ1-3; TRBD1 might be the D (6 bases). In germline, CDR1 is SGHAT, CDR2 FQNNGV. The CDR3 contains 16 residues. The V end was cut by 1 base, the J end by 2 bases, with 12 bases between. The CDR3 loop reads CASSLAPAGAGNTIYF. Written as DNA, the CDR3 is TGTGCCAGCAGCTTAGCGCCGGCAGGGGCTGGAAACACCATATATTTT.

This clone was seen only once. The chain combines TRBV9 with TRBJ2-1; 12 bases agree with TRBD2. There are 17 residues in the CDR3. Germline CDR1 SGDLS, CDR2 YYNGEE. The V segment lost 3 bases and the J segment 4 bases; nucleotides outside the gene matches: 8. DNA for the CDR3: TGTGCCAGCAGCGGTTTACTAGCGGGGGGCCAATACAATGAGCAGTTCTTC. This translates into CASSGLLAGGQYNEQFF.

The J gene is TRBJ2-1, the V gene TRBV10-1; possibly TRBD1 for D (6 bases). The CDR3 consists of 15 residues. V was pared by 4 bases and J by 0 bases, with 10 bases between. Germline V gene sequence: CDR1 WNHNN, CDR2 SYGVQD (reference sequence). The CDR3: CASSGQVGSYNEQFF. The CDR3 bases are TGCGCCAGCAGTGGACAGGTTGGCTCCTACAATGAGCAGTTCTTC.

The V gene is TRBV11-2, the J gene TRBJ2-7; 11 bases match TRBD2. The germline gives CDR1 SGHAT, CDR2 FQNNGV. There are 18 residues in the CDR3. Losses at the gene ends were 1 base for V and 2 bases for J; bases not matched to a gene: 10. The CDR3 DNA follows: TGTGCCAGCAGCTTAGGCCGTACTAGCGGGAGCCAAACCTACGAGCAGTACTTC. This translates into CASSLGRTSGSQTYEQYF.

The V gene is TRBV3-1 (or the pseudogene TRBV3-2), the J gene TRBJ2-5; D might be TRBD2 (5 bases). Germline V gives CDR1 LGHDT, CDR2 YNNKEL (reference sequence). V lost 3 bases, J lost 4 bases, and 12 bases lay in between. This CDR3 has 14 residues. The chain's CDR3 is CASSHSASGETQYF. The CDR3 bases are TGTGCCAGCAGCCACTCAGCGAGCGGAGAGACCCAGTACTTC.

A few counts support this clone. Other DNA sequences of this sample code for an identical CDR3. The chain uses TRBV7-6 and TRBJ2-5; D uncertain. The CDR3 runs 13 residues. Germline-derived CDR1 and CDR2 are SGHVS and FNYEAQ. V was cut by 3 bases and J by 4 bases, with 9 bases left in between. In DNA, the CDR3 is TGTGCCAGCAGCTTGGGGATCCGAGAGACCCAGTACTTC. Translated: CASSLGIRETQYF.

The chain recombines TRBV3-1 (or the pseudogene TRBV3-2) with TRBJ2-7; the D gene is possibly TRBD2 (5 bases). Germline CDR1 LGHDT, CDR2 YNNKEL (reference sequence). The CDR3 extends over 16 amino acids. V lost 1 base and J 2 bases, leaving 15 bases between the germline ends. The CDR3 reads CASSQGPLDYTYEQYF. CDR3 DNA sequence: TGTGCCAGCAGCCAAGGTCCCCTAGACTACACCTACGAGCAGTACTTC.

The rearrangement uses TRBV18 and TRBJ1-6, with TRBD1 matching over 7 bases. The junction had 5 bases not matched to a gene; V was cut back by 2 bases and J by 7 bases. The CDR3 spans 15 residues. Looked up from germline, CDR1 is KGHSH and CDR2 is LQKENI. CDR3 sequence reads: CASSPSTGLNSPLHF. In DNA, the CDR3 is TGTGCCAGCTCACCATCGACAGGGCTGAATTCACCCCTCCACTTT.

The chain has TRBV5-1 and TRBJ2-5; D might be TRBD1 (5 bases). CDR1 is SGHRS and CDR2 is YFSETQ in the germline V gene. The CDR3 contains 15 residues. Trimming removed 0 bases from V and 0 bases from J, with 9 bases in between. CDR3 sequence: CASSLATGNQETQYF. The CDR3 DNA sequence: TGCGCCAGCAGCTTGGCAACAGGAAACCAAGAGACCCAGTACTTC. Variable domain in full (rest from reference TRBV5-1 and TRBJ2-5): KAGVTQTPRYLIKTRGQQVTLSCSPISGHRSVSWYQQTPGQGLQFLFEYFSETQRNKGNFPGRFSGRQFSNSRSEMNVSTLELGDSALYLCASSLATGNQETQYFGPGTRLLVL.

The chain's CDR3 is CASSLTGGINSPLHF. CDR3 DNA: TGTGCCAGCAGCCTGACAGGGGGTATTAATTCACCCCTCCACTTT. The rearrangement joins TRBV3-1 (or the pseudogene TRBV3-2) to TRBJ1-6; 9 nucleotides match TRBD1. CDR3 length equals 15 residues. Per the germline V gene, CDR1 is LGHDT and CDR2 is YNNKEL (reference sequence). V lost 4 bases, J lost 6 bases, and 4 bases stayed unmatched.

This chain links TRBV18 with TRBJ1-4; possibly TRBD1 for D (5 bases). This CDR3 is 14 amino acids long. Trimming cost V 1 base and J 7 bases, with 10 bases left between them. Germline assignment: CDR1 KGHSH and CDR2 LQKENI. CDR3 bases: TGTGCCAGCTCACCACAGACTAGGGGTGAAAAACTGTTTTTT. It encodes CASSPQTRGEKLFF.

Only a few counts were recorded for this clone. The gene calls are TRBV10-3 and TRBJ2-1; D remains unclear. The CDR3 loop spans 14 amino acids. The germline V gene has CDR1 ENHRY and CDR2 SYGVKD. Trimming removed 8 bases at V and 0 bases at J, with 11 bases between. The CDR3 here is CAILSTSSYNEQFF. The CDR3 DNA follows: TGTGCCATCCTCTCCACGAGCTCCTACAATGAGCAGTTCTTC.

This clone was seen only once. The chain employs TRBV18 and TRBJ1-5; no definite D call. Germline assignment: CDR1 KGHSH and CDR2 LQKENI. This CDR3 region has 15 residues. V was trimmed by 4 bases and J by 3 bases, leaving 13 bases between them. The CDR3: CASSRMTLDNQPQHF. The CDR3 DNA follows: TGTGCCAGCTCACGTATGACGCTCGACAATCAGCCCCAGCATTTT.

V usage is TRBV2 and J usage is TRBJ2-4; D may correspond to TRBD1 or TRBD2 (5 bases each). CDR1 SNHLY and CDR2 FYNNEI come from the germline V gene. This CDR3 has 15 residues. V lost 6 bases, J lost 8 bases, and 20 bases lay in between. CDR3 region: CASSAEGPIRDIQYF. DNA of the CDR3: TGTGCCAGCAGCGCTGAGGGACCCATACGGGACATTCAGTACTTC. Together with reference TRBV2 and TRBJ2-4, the CDR3 gives the full variable domain: EPEVTQTPSHQVTQMGQEVILRCVPISNHLYFYWYRQILGQKVEFLVSFYNNEISEKSEIFDDQFSVERPDGSNFTLKIRSTKLEDSAMYFCASSAEGPIRDIQYFGAGTRLSVL.

The chain joins TRBV6-5 to TRBJ1-2; D unresolved. The V gene's germline CDR1 is MNHEY and CDR2 SVGAGI. Between the trimmed V and J ends, which lost 0 bases and 6 bases, there was a span of 8 bases. The CDR3 extends over 13 amino acids. In DNA form, the CDR3 reads TGTGCCAGCAGTTACTCCCCGTTAGATGGCTACACCTTC. Encoded protein: CASSYSPLDGYTF.

V usage is TRBV7-8 and J usage is TRBJ1-4, with D possibly being TRBD1 (6 bases). V was clipped by 4 bases and J by 4 bases, with 16 bases between them. The CDR3 contains 16 residues. Per the germline V gene, CDR1 is SGHVS and CDR2 is FQNEAQ. The CDR3 coding sequence is TGTGCCAGCAGCTCGCGGAGGGGGGAGGTTAATGAAAAACTGTTTTTT. Its protein product is CASSSRRGEVNEKLFF.

V is TRBV4-2 and J is TRBJ2-7; no clear D gene. Trimming cost V 3 bases and J 6 bases, with 18 bases left between them. Germline values: CDR1 LGHNA, CDR2 YNFKEQ. The CDR3 length is 15 residues. The CDR3: CASSHSVGDLGEQYF. CDR3 in DNA: TGTGCCAGCAGCCATTCCGTAGGAGATTTAGGCGAGCAGTACTTC.

The chain recombines TRBV19 with TRBJ1-5; 9 nucleotides agree with TRBD1. The CDR3 covers 14 residues. V gave up 10 bases and J gave up 7 bases; unmatched junction bases: 11. The V gene's germline CDR1 is LNHDA and CDR2 SQIVND (reference sequence). CDR3 bases: TGTGCCACATCCCGGGACAGGGTAAGACAGCCCCAGCATTTT. This codes for CATSRDRVRQPQHF. Full variable domain (remainder filled in from reference TRBV19 and TRBJ1-5): DGGITQSPKYLFRKEGQNVTLSCEQNLNHDAMYWYRQDPGQGLRLIYYSQIVNDFQKGDIAEGYSVSREKKESFPLTVTSAQKNPTAFYLCATSRDRVRQPQHFGDGTRLSIL.

The CDR3 loop reads CASSSRVRRTDTQYF. The CDR3 DNA follows: TGTGCCAGCAGTTCCCGGGTAAGGAGGACAGATACGCAGTATTTT. The chain is built from TRBV28 and TRBJ2-3; perhaps TRBD2 as D (5 bases). V lost 4 bases and J lost 3, with 14 bases in between. CDR3 size: 15 residues. Germline V gene lookup returns CDR1 MDHEN and CDR2 SYDVKM.

This clone qualifies as medium-sized. Other DNA variants within this sample encode the same CDR3. DNA for the CDR3: TGTGCCAGCAGCTCGGGCCCTAACTACGAGCAGTACTTC. Residues: CASSSGPNYEQYF. The chain is built from TRBV7-6 and TRBJ2-7; D uncertain. CDR3 length: 13 residues. V was cut by 4 bases and J by 3 bases, with 10 bases left in between. The germline V gene has CDR1 SGHVS and CDR2 FNYEAQ.

This clone was seen a handful of times. The V gene is TRBV6-5, the J gene TRBJ1-2, with 8 bases aligning to TRBD1. J gave up 4 bases and V 5 bases, and 3 bases lay outside the gene matches. The length of the CDR3 is 13 residues. The V gene's germline CDR1 is MNHEY and CDR2 SVGAGI. The chain's CDR3 is CASSRDRIYGYTF. CDR3 bases: TGTGCCAGCAGTAGGGACAGGATCTATGGCTACACCTTC.

This chain uses TRBV4-1 with TRBJ2-7; 9 bases map to TRBD1. Germline V gene data show CDR1 as MGHRA and CDR2 as YSYEKL. The CDR3 is 17 residues long. The V segment lost 2 bases and the J segment 2 bases; nucleotides outside the gene matches: 10. The CDR3 DNA sequence: TGCGCCAGCAGCCAATCAACCGGACAGGGGCAAACCTACGAGCAGTACTTC. Translation gives CASSQSTGQGQTYEQYF.

CDR3 amino acids: CASSQDRGGLDSYNEQFF. The CDR3 nucleotides read TGTGCCAGCAGCCAAGATCGTGGGGGACTAGACTCCTACAATGAGCAGTTCTTC. The rearrangement links TRBV14 to TRBJ2-1; 8 bases match TRBD2. V lost 0 bases, J lost 0 bases, and 7 bases stayed unmatched. The V gene's germline CDR1 is SGHDN and CDR2 FVKESK. The CDR3 extends over 18 amino acids.

The rearrangement joins TRBV10-3 to TRBJ1-2; D gene ambiguous. Trimming cost V 7 bases and J 7 bases, with 19 bases left between them. Germline CDR1 and CDR2: ENHRY and SYGVKD. The CDR3 runs 14 residues. CDR3 nucleotide sequence: TGTGCCATCACCGAACGGACTACCCTCTCTGGCTACACCTTC. Protein: CAITERTTLSGYTF.

Here the CDR3 reads CASSSGQGGYEQYF. The CDR3, as DNA: TGCGCCAGCAGCTCGGGACAGGGTGGCTACGAGCAGTACTTC. The chain employs TRBV5-1 and TRBJ2-7; TRBD1 matches 9 bases. The junction had 4 bases not matched to a gene; V was cut back by 3 bases and J by 3 bases. CDR1 SGHRS and CDR2 YFSETQ come from the germline V gene. This CDR3 has 14 amino acids.